The source of this T cell receptor (beta chain) is a study of blood T cell repertoires in COVID-19. Looking at the study overall: Researchers got acute and convalescent COVID-19 samples from the United States, Italy and Spain.

The germline V gene has CDR1 MGHRA and CDR2 YSYEKL. The CDR3 length is 17 residues. The junction had 11 bases not matched to a gene; V was cut back by 1 base and J by 5 bases. How the authors handled the data: How many nucleated cells were present was estimated from reference gene primer amplification. TCRdb keeps only in-frame clones here, not all; method: immunoSEQ multiplex PCR. That table supplies the V and J calls and clone size; D and trimming were determined from the DNA. Among hundreds of thousands of clones listed, around 89% were seen once. This clone is a singleton in its sample. This chain uses TRBV4-1 with TRBJ2-5, with 9 positions matching TRBD2. The receptor comes from a man in his forties with acute or convalescent COVID-19. Sequenced input: peripheral blood. CDR3 sequence (DNA): TGCGCCAGCAGCCAAGTCGGGCTCGCGGGGGGGCGGGAGACCCAGTACTTC. It codes for CASSQVGLAGGRETQYF.